This T cell receptor (beta chain) was identified in a study (dated by TCRdb to the mid-2010s). This clonotype was picked up a small number of times. Its antigen remains undetermined. Per-nucleotide qualities are absent, and no much larger clonotype sits a single base away. Libraries were built with RT-PCR. Reads for this sample came from an Illumina MiSeq. TCRdb itself trimmed the public reads at Q25 with fastp, ran MiXCR and retained productive beta chains. Each record represents a unique CDR3 protein, reported with the most common genes and DNA among its rows. Within this sample are fewer than 800,000 distinct CDR3 sequences, with more than 13% of them counted one time only. The ten most abundant clones make up about 3.6% of the sample. According to the germline V gene (reference sequence), CDR1 reads SEHNR and CDR2 reads FQNEAQ. From the cysteine up to the phenylalanine, the CDR3 has a length of 16 residues. Left in the record is the CDR3 DNA by itself, 48 bases read in frame from the first base. V gives up 1 base and J gives up 4 bases, and the segment between their germline ends measures 16 bases.

The material sequenced was memory CD4+ T cells from blood. This clonotype originated in a female donor in good health, serving as a healthy control. The rearrangement combines TRBV7-9 with TRBJ1-2; a confident D gene designation cannot be given. The sequence in DNA is TGTGCCAGCAGCTTAGGGAACATGGAAGTAGGCTATGGCTACACCTTC. It encodes CASSLGNMEVGYGYTF.